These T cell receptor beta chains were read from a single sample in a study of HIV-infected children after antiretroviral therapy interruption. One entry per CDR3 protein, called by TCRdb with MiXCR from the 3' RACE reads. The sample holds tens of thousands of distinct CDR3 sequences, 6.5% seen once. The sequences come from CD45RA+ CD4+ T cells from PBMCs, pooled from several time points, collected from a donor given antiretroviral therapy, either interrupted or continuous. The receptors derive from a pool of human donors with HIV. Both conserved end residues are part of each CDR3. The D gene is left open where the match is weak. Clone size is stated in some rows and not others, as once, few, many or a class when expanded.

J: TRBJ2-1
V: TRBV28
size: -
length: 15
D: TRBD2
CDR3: CASRDLAGVDDEQFF
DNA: TGTGCCAGCAGAGATCTAGCGGGAGTGGACGATGAGCAGTTCTTC

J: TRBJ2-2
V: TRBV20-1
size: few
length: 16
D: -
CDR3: CSARDNGLAYTGELFF
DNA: TGCAGTGCTAGAGATAATGGGCTAGCATACACCGGGGAGCTGTTTTTT

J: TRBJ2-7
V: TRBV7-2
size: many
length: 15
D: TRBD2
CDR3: CASSRLAGAGYEQYF
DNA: TGTGCCAGCAGCAGACTAGCGGGTGCGGGCTACGAGCAGTACTTC

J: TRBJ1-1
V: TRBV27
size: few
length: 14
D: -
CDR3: CASSRDNGNTEAFF
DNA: TGTGCCAGCAGCCGGGACAACGGGAACACTGAAGCTTTCTTT

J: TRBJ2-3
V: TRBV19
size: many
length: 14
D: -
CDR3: CASSIQDSQNTLYF
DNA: TGTGCCAGCAGTATACAGGACAGTCAAAACACCTTGTACTTT

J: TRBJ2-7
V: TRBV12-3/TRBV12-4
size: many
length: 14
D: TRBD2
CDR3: CASSPKAGEYEQYF
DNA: TGTGCCAGCAGTCCTAAAGCGGGGGAGTACGAGCAGTACTTC

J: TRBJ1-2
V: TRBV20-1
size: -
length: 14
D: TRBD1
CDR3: CSARASDRVYGYTF
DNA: TGCAGTGCTAGAGCGTCTGACAGGGTCTATGGCTACACCTTC

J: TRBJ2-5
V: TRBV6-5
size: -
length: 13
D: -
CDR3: CASSLRDSQTQYF
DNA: TGTGCCAGCAGCTTGCGGGACAGCCAGACCCAGTACTTC

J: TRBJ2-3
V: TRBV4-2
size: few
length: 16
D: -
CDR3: CASSQGSNLGQDTQYF
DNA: TGTGCCAGCAGCCAAGGGTCAAATCTAGGGCAAGATACGCAGTATTTT

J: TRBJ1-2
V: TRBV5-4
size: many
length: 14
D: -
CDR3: CASSLATGLYGYTF
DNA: TGTGCCAGCAGCTTGGCGACAGGACTCTATGGCTACACCTTC

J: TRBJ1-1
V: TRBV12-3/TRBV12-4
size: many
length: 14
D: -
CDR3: CASSPRQDHTEAFF
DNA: TGTGCCAGCAGTCCCCGACAGGATCACACTGAAGCTTTCTTT

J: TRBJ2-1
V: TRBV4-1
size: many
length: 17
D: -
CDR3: CASSQPTRGRGYNEQFF
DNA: TGCGCCAGCAGCCAGCCGACACGTGGGAGGGGGTACAATGAGCAGTTCTTC

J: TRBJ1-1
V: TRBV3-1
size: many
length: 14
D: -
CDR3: CASSQVSGRAEAFF
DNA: TGTGCCAGCAGCCAAGTCTCCGGTAGAGCTGAAGCTTTCTTT

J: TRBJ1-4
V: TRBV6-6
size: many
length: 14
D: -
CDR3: CASKKGGSNEKLFF
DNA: TGTGCCAGCAAGAAGGGGGGTTCTAATGAAAAACTGTTTTTT

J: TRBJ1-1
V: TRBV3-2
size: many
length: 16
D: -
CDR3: CASKRGVEAKNTEAFF
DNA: TGTGCCAGCAAACGAGGGGTGGAAGCGAAAAACACTGAAGCTTTCTTT

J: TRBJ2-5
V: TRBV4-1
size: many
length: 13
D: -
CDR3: CASSQEDNDTQYF
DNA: TGTGCCAGCAGCCAAGAGGACAACGACACCCAGTACTTT

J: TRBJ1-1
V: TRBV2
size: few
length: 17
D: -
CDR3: CASSVLGRVTMNTEAFF
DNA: TGTGCCAGCAGTGTTTTAGGGAGGGTTACCATGAACACTGAAGCTTTCTTT

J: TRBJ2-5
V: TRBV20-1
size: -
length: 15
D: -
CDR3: CSASRDSQYQETQYF
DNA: TGCAGTGCAAGCCGGGACTCACAGTACCAAGAGACCCAGTACTTC

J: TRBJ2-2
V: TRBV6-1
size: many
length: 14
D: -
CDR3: CASRLPRTDGELFF
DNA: TGTGCCAGCAGGTTACCTAGGACTGACGGGGAGCTGTTTTTT

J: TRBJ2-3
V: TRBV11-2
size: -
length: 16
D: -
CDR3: CASSLGLGRGGDTQYF
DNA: TGTGCCAGCAGCTTAGGTCTTGGCAGGGGAGGAGATACGCAGTATTTT

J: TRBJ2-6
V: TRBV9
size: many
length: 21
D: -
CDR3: CASSVALGGRSHRSGANVLTF
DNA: TGTGCCAGCAGCGTAGCTTTAGGGGGGCGAAGCCATCGCTCTGGGGCCAACGTCCTGACTTTC

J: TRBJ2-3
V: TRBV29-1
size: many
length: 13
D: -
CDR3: CSVAEANTDTQYF
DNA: TGCAGCGTTGCTGAGGCTAACACAGATACGCAGTATTTT

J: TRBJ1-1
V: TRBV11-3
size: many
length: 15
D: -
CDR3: CASTPPGGPRTEAFF
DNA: TGTGCCAGCACCCCCCCCGGGGGGCCGAGGACTGAAGCTTTCTTT

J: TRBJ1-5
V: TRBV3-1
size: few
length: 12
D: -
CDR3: CASSQGFQPQHF
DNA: TGTGCCAGCAGCCAGGGGTTTCAGCCCCAGCATTTT

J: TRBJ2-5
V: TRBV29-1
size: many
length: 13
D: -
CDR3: CSVEANLRETQYF
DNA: TGCAGCGTTGAGGCGAACCTGCGAGAGACCCAGTACTTC

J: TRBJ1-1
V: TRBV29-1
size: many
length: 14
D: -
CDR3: CSVPEWGPNTEAFF
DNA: TGCAGCGTTCCGGAGTGGGGGCCGAACACTGAAGCTTTCTTT

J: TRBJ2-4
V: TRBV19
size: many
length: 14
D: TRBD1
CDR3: CASNPTGLKNIQYF
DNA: TGTGCCAGTAACCCGACAGGGTTAAAAAACATTCAGTACTTC

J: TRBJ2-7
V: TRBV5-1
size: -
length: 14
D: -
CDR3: CASSPRPPPYEQYF
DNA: TGCGCCAGCAGCCCCAGACCGCCCCCCTACGAGCAGTACTTC

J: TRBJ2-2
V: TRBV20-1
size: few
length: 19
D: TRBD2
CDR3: CSARDHLAGGLVDTGELFF
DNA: TGCAGTGCTAGGGATCATCTAGCGGGAGGGCTTGTAGACACCGGGGAGCTGTTTTTT

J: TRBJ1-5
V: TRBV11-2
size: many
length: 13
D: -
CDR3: CASSLFYNQPQHF
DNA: TGTGCCAGCAGCTTGTTCTACAATCAGCCCCAGCATTTT

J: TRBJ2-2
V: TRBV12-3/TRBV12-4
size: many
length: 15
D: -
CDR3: CASSPGTTNTGELFF
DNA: TGTGCCAGCAGTCCAGGGACGACGAACACCGGGGAGCTGTTTTTT

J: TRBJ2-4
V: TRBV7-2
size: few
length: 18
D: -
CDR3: CASNNPVALPLAKNIQYF
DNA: TGTGCCAGCAACAACCCGGTAGCCCTACCCCTAGCCAAAAACATTCAGTACTTC

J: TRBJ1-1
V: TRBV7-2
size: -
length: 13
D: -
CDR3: CASSLYGDTEAFF
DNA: TGTGCCAGCAGCTTATACGGGGACACTGAAGCTTTCTTT

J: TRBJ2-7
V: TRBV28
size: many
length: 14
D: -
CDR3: CASSLQPGGYEQYF
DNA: TGTGCCAGCAGTTTACAGCCGGGCGGCTACGAGCAGTACTTC

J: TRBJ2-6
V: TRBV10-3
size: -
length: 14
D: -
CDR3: CAISEFSGANVLTF
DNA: TGTGCCATCAGTGAGTTCTCTGGGGCCAACGTCCTGACTTTC

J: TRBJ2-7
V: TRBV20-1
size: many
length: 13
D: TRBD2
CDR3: CSAPSTSGAEQYF
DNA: TGCAGTGCGCCTTCTACTAGCGGGGCCGAGCAGTACTTC